These 23 T cell receptor beta chains came from one sample sequenced in a study of T cell responses to AZD1222 COVID-19 vaccine. Assay used: immunoSEQ multiplex PCR; TCRdb lists only in-frame clones, some missing. The sample lists tens of thousands of clones; 80% to 90% were seen once. The sample was peripheral blood, taken on day 0 of AZD1222 vaccination. These TCRs come from an adult in good health.

In this sample, this clone turned up a few times. The chain recombines TRBV10-3 with TRBJ2-2; 7 nucleotides agree with TRBD1. Germline assignment: CDR1 ENHRY and CDR2 SYGVKD. The CDR3 spans 14 residues. The trim removed 3 bases at V and 3 bases at J, leaving 1 base unmatched. DNA for the CDR3: TGTGCCATCAGTGAACAGGGGTACACCGGGGAGCTGTTTTTT. Its protein product is CAISEQGYTGELFF.

CDR3 residues: CASTDRGVSYEQYF. In nucleotides, the CDR3 is TGTGCCAGCACCGACCGGGGGGTATCCTACGAGCAGTACTTC. The V call is TRBV5-8, the J call TRBJ2-7, with TRBD2 matching 7 bases. The CDR3 totals 14 residues. Germline V gene lookup returns CDR1 SGHTS and CDR2 YDEGEE. Trimming at V came to 6 bases and at J to 1 base, leaving 7 bases not matched to a gene.

CDR3: CASSPRDSLGNTEAFF. The DNA for the CDR3 is TGTGCCAGCTCACCTCGGGACAGCCTAGGGAACACTGAAGCTTTCTTT. The chain joins TRBV18 to TRBJ1-1; 7 bases align to TRBD1. CDR1 and CDR2 from the germline V gene are KGHSH and LQKENI. The CDR3 extends over 16 amino acids. With 3 bases clipped from V and 1 base from J, the junction kept 8 bases outside the gene matches.

This chain joins TRBV11-2 and TRBJ1-1; no reliable D call. V gave up 3 bases and J gave up 3 bases, with 2 bases separating them. The germline V gene encodes CDR1 SGHAT and CDR2 FQNNGV. This CDR3 region has 11 residues. CDR3 coding DNA: TGTGCCAGCAGCTTGTACACTGAAGCTTTCTTT. Its translation is CASSLYTEAFF.

This chain links TRBV11-1 with TRBJ2-5; TRBD2 might be the D (6 bases). V was trimmed by 1 base and J by 9 bases, leaving 12 bases between them. CDR3 length: 13 residues. From germline, CDR1 is SGHAT and CDR2 FQDESV (reference sequence). The CDR3 here is CASSLVPGEAQYF. The DNA of the CDR3 is TGTGCCAGCAGCTTAGTTCCCGGGGAGGCCCAGTACTTC.

This chain connects TRBV4-2 to TRBJ1-2; D is possibly TRBD1 (5 bases). CDR3 size: 15 residues. Looked up from germline, CDR1 is LGHNA and CDR2 is YNFKEQ. Trimming took off 1 base at V and 6 bases at J, with 15 bases between the two ends. The CDR3 region is CASSQGDRQPDGYTF. In DNA, the CDR3 is TGTGCCAGCAGCCAAGGTGACAGACAGCCCGATGGCTACACCTTC.

This clone was seen a handful of times. This chain connects TRBV18 to TRBJ1-1, with TRBD1 matching over 7 bases. This CDR3 has 14 residues. Germline V gene sequence: CDR1 KGHSH, CDR2 LQKENI. V was pared by 6 bases and J by 1 base, with 5 bases of the junction left unmatched. The CDR3 DNA follows: TGTGCCAGCTCTTCGAGACAGGGGAACACTGAAGCTTTCTTT. Translation gives CASSSRQGNTEAFF. Full variable domain (outside the CDR3, taken from reference TRBV18 and TRBJ1-1): NAGVMQNPRHLVRRRGQEARLRCSPMKGHSHVYWYRQLPEEGLKFMVYLQKENIIDESGMPKERFSAEFPKEGPSILRIQQVVRGDSAAYFCASSSRQGNTEAFFGQGTRLTVV.

The chain employs TRBV5-5 and TRBJ2-5, with D hard to call. Germline values: CDR1 SGHKS, CDR2 YYEKEE (reference sequence). The CDR3 contains 15 residues. Trimming cost V 6 bases and J 2 bases, with 17 bases left between them. CDR3 nucleotides: TGTGCCAGCAACTTCATTTCGGGCCGACAAGAGACCCAGTACTTC. It translates to CASNFISGRQETQYF.

The rearrangement joins TRBV11-3 to TRBJ1-2; D is perhaps TRBD1 (5 bases). Trimming removed 5 bases at V and 6 bases at J, with 22 bases between. Germline V CDR1 and CDR2: SGHNT, YENEEA. This CDR3 is 16 amino acids long. CDR3 loop: CASSPGSGRERDGYTF. The CDR3 region has the DNA TGTGCCAGCAGCCCGGGGTCCGGCAGGGAACGAGATGGCTACACCTTC. Variable domain in full (rest from reference TRBV11-3 and TRBJ1-2): EAGVVQSPRYKIIEKKQPVAFWCNPISGHNTLYWYLQNLGQGPELLIRYENEEAVDDSQLPKDRFSAERLKGVDSTLKIQPAELGDSAVYLCASSPGSGRERDGYTFGSGTRLTVV.

The J gene is TRBJ1-2, the V gene TRBV19; 10 bases are a match to TRBD1. Germline CDR1 and CDR2: LNHDA and SQIVND (reference sequence). Unmatched junction bases numbered 6, after V lost 5 bases and J lost 6 bases. This CDR3 spans 14 amino acids. Here the CDR3 DNA reads TGTGCCAGTAGTTGGGGACAGGGGATCGATGGCTACACCTTC. Translating gives CASSWGQGIDGYTF.

The chain joins TRBV10-3 to TRBJ1-2; D is possibly TRBD1 (6 bases). This CDR3 comprises 16 residues. V was shortened by 7 bases and J by 7 bases, with 25 bases between the two germline ends. Germline CDR1 and CDR2: ENHRY and SYGVKD. CDR3 sequence: CAINNLGGAGGPGYTF. DNA for the CDR3: TGTGCCATCAACAATTTGGGGGGCGCGGGGGGACCTGGCTACACCTTC.

This chain joins TRBV15 and TRBJ1-1; D is undetermined. CDR1 and CDR2 from the germline V gene are LNHNV and YYDKDF (reference sequence). Between the trimmed V and J ends, which lost 3 bases and 0 bases, there was a span of 11 bases. The CDR3 is made up of 15 amino acids. The CDR3 sequence: CATSRAVALNTEAFF. For the CDR3, the DNA is TGTGCCACCAGCAGGGCTGTTGCCTTGAACACTGAAGCTTTCTTT.

The CDR3 DNA is TGTGCCACTCACAAGAGGACAGGGGTAATAGATACGCAGTATTTT. Protein sequence: CATHKRTGVIDTQYF. The V gene is TRBV6-5, the J gene TRBJ2-3; TRBD1 matches at 9 bases. Germline V lookup: CDR1 MNHEY, CDR2 SVGAGI. The CDR3 covers 15 residues. V was pared by 10 bases and J by 5 bases, with 13 bases of the junction left unmatched.

The J gene is TRBJ1-1, the V gene TRBV3-1 (or the pseudogene TRBV3-2); possibly TRBD1 for D (5 bases). V was cut by 4 bases and J by 5 bases, with 11 bases left in between. The CDR3 is made up of 13 amino acids. CDR1 and CDR2 from the germline V gene are LGHDT and YNNKEL (reference sequence). CDR3 amino acids: CASSLGGLTEAFF. The CDR3 DNA reads as TGTGCCAGCAGCCTTGGGGGATTAACTGAAGCTTTCTTT.

The chain couples TRBV5-4 to TRBJ2-3; D remains unclear. The germline CDR1 and CDR2 sequences are SGHNT and YYREEE (reference sequence). The CDR3 extends over 13 amino acids. Trimming pared 1 base from V and 1 base from J, leaving 4 bases between. For the CDR3, the DNA is TGTGCCAGCAGCTTGACAGGCACAGATACGCAGTATTTT. It encodes CASSLTGTDTQYF.

The V gene is TRBV18, the J gene TRBJ2-3, with D unresolved. The CDR3 loop spans 14 amino acids. Trimming removed 2 bases from V and 4 bases from J, with 10 bases in between. Germline V lookup: CDR1 KGHSH, CDR2 LQKENI. The CDR3 reads CASSPRFGADTQYF. DNA for the CDR3: TGTGCCAGCTCACCAAGGTTTGGCGCAGATACGCAGTATTTT.

This clone was observed a few times. The J gene is TRBJ2-7, the V gene TRBV11-3; tentatively, D is TRBD1 (5 bases). V was clipped by 2 bases and J by 3 bases, with 11 bases between them. The length of the CDR3 is 14 residues. Germline V CDR1 and CDR2: SGHNT, YENEEA. The DNA for the CDR3 is TGTGCCAGCAGCTTATTTCAGGGAAACTACGAGCAGTACTTC. Protein: CASSLFQGNYEQYF.

This chain uses TRBV12-5 with TRBJ1-4, with D possibly TRBD1 on 5 matching bases. Between the trimmed V and J ends, which lost 4 bases and 7 bases, there was a span of 13 bases. Germline CDR1 and CDR2: LGHNT and FRNRAP. CDR3 length: 14 amino acids. The CDR3 nucleotides are TGTGCTAGTGGTTCACGGGACTCGGGTGAAAAACTGTTTTTT. It specifies CASGSRDSGEKLFF.

Only one count was recorded for this clone. This sequence joins TRBV6-5 and TRBJ2-1; no firm D call. The length of the CDR3 is 12 residues. CDR1 and CDR2 from the germline V gene are MNHEY and SVGAGI. V was shortened by 6 bases and J by 4 bases, with 7 bases between the two germline ends. DNA of the CDR3: TGTGCCAGCAGGGATGAATACAATGAGCAGTTCTTC. This sequence encodes CASRDEYNEQFF.

V gene TRBV30 combines with J gene TRBJ2-2; 8 nucleotides match TRBD1. The CDR3 has 17 residues. After removal of 1 base from V and 1 base from J, the junction contained 8 bases not matched to a gene. Germline CDR1 GTSNPN, CDR2 SVGIG (reference sequence). CDR3 amino acids: CAWSGSGGQWNTGELFF. The CDR3 coding sequence is TGTGCCTGGAGTGGGTCAGGGGGCCAATGGAACACCGGGGAGCTGTTTTTT.

The V and J genes are TRBV3-1 (or the pseudogene TRBV3-2) and TRBJ1-5, with 8 bases fitting TRBD1. The germline gives CDR1 LGHDT, CDR2 YNNKEL (reference sequence). This CDR3 has 15 residues. J lost 4 bases, V lost 1 base, and 3 bases had no gene match. CDR3 region: CASSQAGGVNQPQHF. The CDR3 nucleotides read TGTGCCAGCAGCCAAGCAGGGGGCGTGAATCAGCCCCAGCATTTT.

The V and J genes are TRBV6-5 and TRBJ2-7, with 8 bases that match TRBD1. Germline V gene sequence: CDR1 MNHEY, CDR2 SVGAGI. V lost 6 bases and J lost 2; bases outside the gene matches: 9. The CDR3 is 15 residues long. The CDR3 spells CASRSAGTGAYEQYF. For the CDR3, the DNA is TGTGCCAGCAGATCGGCCGGGACAGGAGCCTACGAGCAGTACTTC.

The V gene is TRBV27, the J gene TRBJ1-2; 8 bases align to TRBD1. V lost 2 bases to trimming and J lost 4 bases; unmatched junction nucleotides: 0. The CDR3 covers 13 residues. Germline V lookup: CDR1 MNHEY, CDR2 SMNVEV (reference sequence). The CDR3 here is CASSLGTGYGYTF. DNA for the CDR3: TGTGCCAGCAGTTTAGGGACAGGCTATGGCTACACCTTC.